This T cell receptor (beta chain) emerged from a study of early T cells in non-severe SARS-CoV-2 infection. Study-level information: Sequencing of unsorted whole blood was done on bulk RNA, leaving chains unpaired. Findings and limits, study-wide: Lookups in VDJdb leaned toward anti-spike CD8 responses and missed private and CD4 specificities.

The sample holds many counts of this clonotype. Its target is not known. Attachment of unique molecular identifiers to individual cDNA molecules was performed. One entry per CDR3 protein results from TCRdb running MiXCR on the 5' RACE reads. The table includes almost 45,000 distinct CDR3 sequences, approximately 6% detected once. The V end was cut by 11 bases, the J end by 4 bases, with 15 bases between. This CDR3 region has 13 residues. Germline V gene data show CDR1 as MDHEN and CDR2 as SYDVKM. The chain joins TRBV28 to TRBJ1-5, with unresolved D. The sequencing input was whole blood. The origin of this receptor is an adult who was a healthcare worker with PCR-confirmed SARS-CoV-2 infection or an uninfected control (not recorded which). The CDR3 reads CAAKGVWNQPQHF. In nucleotides, the CDR3 is TGTGCCGCGAAGGGAGTGTGGAATCAGCCCCAGCATTTT.